This passage covers 21 T cell receptor beta chains from one sample sequenced in a study of T-cell memory formation after mild COVID-19. TCRdb itself ran the 5' RACE reads through MiXCR, one entry per CDR3 protein. Of about 600,000 distinct CDR3 sequences in the sample, less than 25% were seen once. The sequenced sample consisted of PBMCs or a T cell subset sorted from them (not recorded which). The receptors were gathered from an adult woman who had mild COVID-19 (a few samples of this study predate the infection). Cell type and time point are not known.

This chain uses TRBV20-1 with TRBJ1-3, with 11 bases lining up with TRBD1. The CDR3 spans 16 residues. Per the germline V gene, CDR1 is DFQATT and CDR2 is SNEGSKA (reference sequence). V lost 5 bases to trimming and J lost 3 bases; unmatched junction nucleotides: 9. This chain's CDR3 is CSAVRTGQGVGNTIYF. The CDR3 DNA is TGCAGTGCTGTTAGGACGGGACAGGGGGTTGGAAACACCATATATTTT.

This clonotype was counted a single time. The chain joins TRBV10-3 to TRBJ1-2, with D perhaps TRBD1 (6 bases). This CDR3 is 12 amino acids long. Deletions cut 8 bases from V and 6 bases from J, with 13 bases between. The germline V gene encodes CDR1 ENHRY and CDR2 SYGVKD. The CDR3 DNA reads TGTGCCATCCGGGGGGGGGCGGATGGCTACACCTTC. This sequence encodes CAIRGGADGYTF.

This sequence joins TRBV28 and TRBJ1-1, with 10 bases fitting TRBD1. Looked up from germline, CDR1 is MDHEN and CDR2 is SYDVKM. The CDR3 has 14 residues. The junction had 7 bases not matched to a gene; V was cut back by 1 base and J by 11 bases. The CDR3 is CASSLSTGTGAAFF. CDR3 sequence (DNA): TGTGCCAGCAGTTTATCCACCGGGACAGGGGCGGCTTTCTTT.

The gene calls are TRBV7-6 and TRBJ2-1; 9 bases match TRBD1. Germline trimming cut 4 bases from V and 3 bases from J; bases unmatched to any gene: 4. Germline loops: CDR1 SGHVS, CDR2 FNYEAQ. CDR3 length equals 15 residues. The CDR3 region has the DNA TGTGCCAGCAGCTCGACAGGGGGATTCTACAATGAGCAGTTCTTC. It codes for CASSSTGGFYNEQFF.

This clonotype has more than one count but fewer than ten. The CDR3 loop is CATSARGQDTEAFF. CDR3 bases: TGTGCCACCAGTGCCAGGGGGCAGGACACTGAAGCTTTCTTT. The rearrangement uses TRBV24-1 and TRBJ1-1; 8 bases line up with TRBD1. J lost 3 bases, V lost 5 bases, and 4 bases had no gene match. CDR1 KGHDR and CDR2 SFDVKD come from the germline V gene. The CDR3 runs 14 residues.

This clonotype was seen more than once but under ten times. This chain connects TRBV12-5 to TRBJ2-3; D gene unclear. CDR1 is LGHNT, CDR2 FRNRAP, per germline. This CDR3 contains 14 residues. Trimming removed 0 bases at V and 6 bases at J, with 10 bases between. The CDR3 nucleotides read TGTGCTAGTGGTTTGGTATCAAACGGGGATACGCAGTATTTT. This encodes CASGLVSNGDTQYF. Full variable domain (missing parts from reference TRBV12-5 and TRBJ2-3): DARVTQTPRHKVTEMGQEVTMRCQPILGHNTVFWYRQTMMQGLELLAYFRNRAPLDDSGMPKDRFSAEMPDATLATLKIQPSEPRDSAVYFCASGLVSNGDTQYFGPGTRLTVL.

This clonotype was found a few times. The CDR3 DNA sequence: TGCGCCAGCAGCCACGAACAGGGGCAGCGAGGGACCCAGTACTTC. Translated, it gives CASSHEQGQRGTQYF. The chain joins TRBV4-1 to TRBJ2-5, with 7 bases lining up with TRBD1. Germline V CDR1 and CDR2: MGHRA, YSYEKL. This CDR3 has 15 amino acids. The J segment lost 7 bases and the V segment lost 3 bases, leaving 11 bases of the junction unmatched.

The chain couples TRBV29-1 to TRBJ1-1; no clear D gene. Trimming removed 3 bases from V and 0 bases from J, with 11 bases in between. The CDR3 has 14 residues. Looked up from germline, CDR1 is SQVTM and CDR2 is ANQGSEA. CDR3 in amino acids: CSVDKTGVNTEAFF. The CDR3 DNA is TGCAGCGTTGATAAGACGGGAGTGAACACTGAAGCTTTCTTT.

This clonotype was counted a few times. The gene calls are TRBV6-5 and TRBJ1-1; 9 bases line up with TRBD1. Per the germline V gene, CDR1 is MNHEY and CDR2 is SVGAGI. The CDR3 spans 15 residues. Trimming removed 5 bases from V and 8 bases from J; junction bases left unmatched: 12. In nucleotides, the CDR3 is TGTGCCAGCAGTGAAACCGGGACAGGGAGGAGAGAAGCTTTCTTT. Translating it yields CASSETGTGRREAFF.

This clonotype was detected a few times. V is TRBV2 and J is TRBJ2-5, with TRBD1 matching 9 bases. Germline lookup yields CDR1 SNHLY and CDR2 FYNNEI. The CDR3 has 15 residues. The junction had 5 bases not matched to a gene; V was cut back by 1 base and J by 5 bases. The CDR3 DNA is TGTGCCAGCAGTGAAGAAGGACAGGGGTGGGAGACCCAGTACTTC. Protein sequence: CASSEEGQGWETQYF.

The V and J genes are TRBV19 and TRBJ1-2, with a weak D call TRBD1 (6 bases). Germline lookup yields CDR1 LNHDA and CDR2 SQIVND (reference sequence). The CDR3 sequence is 16 residues long. The V end lost 1 base, the J end lost 4 bases, and 16 bases lay between the germline ends. In DNA, the CDR3 is TGTGCCAGTAGTATAGGAGGGGGTGAAACCCCCTATGGCTACACCTTC. This translates into CASSIGGGETPYGYTF.

The chain recombines TRBV20-1 with TRBJ1-2; the D is unclear. V lost 0 bases, J lost 5 bases, and 16 bases lay in between. In germline, CDR1 is DFQATT, CDR2 SNEGSKA (reference sequence). The CDR3 covers 15 residues. The CDR3 DNA follows: TGCAGTGCTAGAGACGGTGGTCCCGAAGGGTATGGCTACACCTTC. Its protein product is CSARDGGPEGYGYTF.

This clonotype was picked up a small number of times. This chain connects TRBV7-3 to TRBJ2-2, with 16 nucleotides matching TRBD2. From germline, CDR1 is SGHTA and CDR2 FQGTGA. Trimming removed 3 bases from V and 4 bases from J; junction bases left unmatched: 8. CDR3 length: 19 amino acids. CDR3 nucleotides: TGTGCCAGCAGCTTCTCCGGGACTAGCGGGGGGGCTTTCACCGGGGAGCTGTTTTTT. Amino acids: CASSFSGTSGGAFTGELFF.

This clonotype was seen only a few times. V is TRBV5-1 and J is TRBJ2-7; D is unclear. The V gene's germline CDR1 is SGHRS and CDR2 YFSETQ. Trimming pared 2 bases from V and 2 bases from J, leaving 14 bases between. This CDR3 is 15 amino acids long. CDR3: CASSLSPSEAYEQYF. The CDR3 coding sequence is TGCGCCAGCAGCTTAAGCCCCTCTGAGGCCTACGAGCAGTACTTC.

The V and J genes are TRBV7-9 and TRBJ1-6, with a weak D call TRBD1 (6 bases). Per the germline V gene, CDR1 is SEHNR and CDR2 is FQNEAQ (reference sequence). This CDR3 spans 16 amino acids. V dropped 2 bases and J dropped 6 bases, with 14 bases sitting between them. CDR3 nucleotide sequence: TGTGCCAGCAGCTTAAGGGGGGAAATTGGTAATTCACCCCTCCACTTT. Protein sequence: CASSLRGEIGNSPLHF.

The chain links TRBV5-1 to TRBJ1-3; perhaps TRBD1 as D (6 bases). CDR3 length: 14 residues. The germline V gene has CDR1 SGHRS and CDR2 YFSETQ. The ends were cut back, 4 bases at V and 7 bases at J, with 15 bases in the middle. Written as DNA, the CDR3 is TGCGCCAGCAGCGCCCGGCAGGGGTCCAACACCATATATTTT. Translating gives CASSARQGSNTIYF.

The rearrangement links TRBV2 to TRBJ2-2, with no clear D. There are 13 residues in the CDR3. The germline V gene encodes CDR1 SNHLY and CDR2 FYNNEI. V gave up 7 bases and J gave up 5 bases, with 11 bases separating them. The CDR3 is CASNSFRTGELFF. The CDR3 DNA sequence: TGTGCCAGCAATTCCTTCAGGACCGGGGAGCTGTTTTTT. Looking up the rest from reference TRBV2 and TRBJ2-2 gives the full variable domain: EPEVTQTPSHQVTQMGQEVILRCVPISNHLYFYWYRQILGQKVEFLVSFYNNEISEKSEIFDDQFSVERPDGSNFTLKIRSTKLEDSAMYFCASNSFRTGELFFGEGSRLTVL.

V usage is TRBV12-3 or TRBV12-4 and J usage is TRBJ1-6; D is uncertain. V lost 6 bases to trimming and J lost 8 bases, with 8 bases between them. The CDR3 totals 12 residues. The CDR3 DNA is TGTGCCAGCAGCCCACCTTATTCACCCCTCCACTTT. This gives the protein CASSPPYSPLHF.

In its sample, this clonotype was seen a few times. This chain uses TRBV20-1 with TRBJ1-5; no clear D gene. The CDR3 has 15 amino acids. Germline CDR1 is DFQATT and CDR2 is SNEGSKA (reference sequence). Deletions cut 0 bases from V and 2 bases from J, with 11 bases between. The CDR3 DNA reads TGCAGTGCTAGAGAAAGAGCAGGACGCAATCAGCCCCAGCATTTT. The encoded protein is CSARERAGRNQPQHF.

This clonotype was seen ten or more times. This sequence joins TRBV7-2 and TRBJ1-4; D is ambiguous. In germline, CDR1 is SGHTA, CDR2 FQGNSA. The CDR3 totals 12 residues. Trimming removed 5 bases at V and 5 bases at J, with 6 bases between. The CDR3 region has the DNA TGTGCCAGCAGCCGGACGAATGAAAAACTGTTTTTT. Translated, it gives CASSRTNEKLFF. Looking up the rest from reference TRBV7-2 and TRBJ1-4 gives the full variable domain: GAGVSQSPSNKVTEKGKDVELRCDPISGHTALYWYRQSLGQGLEFLIYFQGNSAPDKSGLPSDRFSAERTGGSVSTLTIQRTQQEDSAVYLCASSRTNEKLFFGSGTQLSVL.

In its sample, this clonotype was seen a few times. The chain employs TRBV7-2 and TRBJ2-3; TRBD2 matches 13 bases. CDR1 and CDR2 (germline): SGHTA, FQGNSA. The CDR3 is 15 residues long. The trim removed 5 bases at V and 7 bases at J, leaving 6 bases unmatched. The CDR3 loop reads CASSPRLAGGNTQYF. The CDR3 DNA reads TGTGCCAGCAGCCCCCGACTAGCGGGGGGAAATACGCAGTATTTT.